A single count supports the clone carrying this TCR beta chain. The V segment lost 0 bases and the J segment 6 bases; nucleotides outside the gene matches: 4. The CDR3 has 15 amino acids. Germline CDR1 reads KGHSH; CDR2 reads LQKENI. These data come from a study of T cell changes during pregnancy in multiple sclerosis. Method: immunoSEQ multiplex PCR; TCRdb's copy keeps in-frame clones and lacks some. Among 100,000 or so clones, 85% to 95% were seen once, and the ten largest hold less than 2%. This chain uses TRBV18 with TRBJ2-1, with 8 bases matching TRBD2. This sample comprised peripheral blood, obtained after pregnancy. The source of this sequence is a female donor in good health, enrolled as a control in a pregnancy study. The CDR3 here is CASSPPSGIFNEQFF. CDR3 nucleotide sequence: TGTGCCAGCTCACCACCTAGCGGGATATTCAATGAGCAGTTCTTC.